The T cell receptor (beta chain) under discussion was sequenced for a study of Ad26.COV2.S vaccination and SARS-CoV-2 variants (TCRdb year 2021). In terms of the full investigation: Vaccine-arm donors came from COV1001, a multicentre, randomized, double-blind, placebo-controlled phase I-IIa trial of Ad26.COV2.S in healthy adults. TCRbeta repertoire sequencing served as the tool for gauging how specific and how broad the SARS-CoV-2-reactive T cell receptors were following Ad26.COV2.S vaccination. The TCR-sequenced set comprised approximately 32 samples: some 19 Ad26.COV2.S vaccine recipients, 5 placebo recipients and 8 SARS-CoV-2 convalescent individuals. Investigators remained blinded to trial group allocation during experiments and outcome assessment. Trial participants were randomized into five groups of five: low-dose or high-dose Ad26.COV2.S given once or twice, or placebo on both occasions. Ad26.COV2.S was administered intramuscularly at a dose of 5x10^10 or 1x10^11 viral particles, either as one shot or as two shots given 56 days apart.

The immunoSEQ Assay was the method used to sequence TCRbeta CDR3 regions. After extraction, genomic DNA underwent amplification by bias-controlled multiplex PCR, followed by high-throughput sequencing. As for how the authors treated the data: To quantify the absolute abundance of every unique TCRbeta CDR3 region, sequences were collapsed and filtered. T cell fraction was estimated by normalizing TCRbeta template counts to usable DNA, which was measured by amplifying reference genes present in all nucleated cells. Repertoire TCRs were annotated as SARS-CoV-2-specific by exact matching of V gene, CDR3 amino acid sequence and J gene to a known reactive TCR set. The reference SARS-CoV-2 TCR set came from MIRA and was filtered for enrichment in COVID-19-positive ImmuneCODE repertoires, removing public or cross-reactive TCRs. Drawing on the MIRA antigens, annotated TCRs were analysed further at the level of specific ORF or position within ORF. Breadth was defined as annotated unique rearrangements over total unique productive rearrangements; depth was the summed frequency of those rearrangements. Group comparisons of TCR breadth used two-sided Wilcoxon rank-sum tests. Held by TCRdb, this immuneACCESS table contains in-frame sequences only and omits some clones. Under half of the omission traces to an unresolved V gene where checked; the cause of the rest is unknown. V, J and clone size are those of that table, while D and trimming were read from the DNA. Across this sample there are more than 300,000 clones, with about 82% seen only once. 2.1% of the sample lies in the top ten.

Here is what the overall study found, with its caveats: The authors noted that the TCR breadth and depth analyses may have underestimated total T cell responses. Vaccine and placebo recipients had similar non-spike TCR breadth, a finding consistent with the vaccine containing only spike. Comparing responses between vaccine doses or regimens was not something the study was powered to do. Compared with placebo recipients, Ad26.COV2.S recipients showed higher spike-specific TCR breadth (P = 0.0014). After vaccination, substantial breadth of spike-specific CD8+ and CD4+ T cell responses was reported.

The sample's treatment or condition label, in plain terms: 19 received Ad26.COV2.S at low or high dose, single or two shots; about 5 received placebo; per-sample allocation not given. Repertoires of vaccine and placebo recipients were sequenced from samples taken on day 63 after the first injection. In Cohort 1b, roughly 26 adults aged 18-55 years were enrolled at a single site in Boston, USA, between 29 July and 7 August 2020. As a vaccine, Ad26.COV2.S was a replication-incompetent adenovirus type 26 vector that expressed a prefusion-stabilized SARS-CoV-2 spike protein derived from the original Wuhan strain. CDR1 and CDR2 were assigned from the germline V gene as MDHEN and SYDVKM. From V the trimming removes 4 bases and from J it removes 4 bases, while the gene matches leave 0 bases of the junction unaccounted for. Including the terminal cysteine and phenylalanine, the CDR3 comprises 12 residues. Left in the record is the CDR3 DNA by itself, 36 bases read in frame from the first base.

On this clone itself: Its antigen remains undetermined. Within one base of it there is no much larger clone, and no base qualities were kept.

The sequence derives from a person aged 18-60 years who received the Ad26.COV2.S COVID-19 vaccine or a placebo. The chain links TRBV28 with TRBJ1-2, with 7 bases in between that match TRBD1. Sequencing used peripheral blood, obtained in a trial of Ad26.COV2.S vaccine versus placebo. The DNA reads TGTGCCAGCAGTTACAGGGGCTATGGCTACACCTTC. Translation gives CASSYRGYGYTF.